The rows below give T cell receptor beta chains drawn from one sample of a study of T cells in Graves' hyperthyroidism and ophthalmopathy. TCRdb re-analysed the multiplex PCR reads in MiXCR, keeping a single row per CDR3 protein. This table has about 580,000 distinct CDR3 sequences, 40% to 55% appearing once. The sequencing sample was made of peripheral blood or thyroid tissue (not recorded which). All receptors come from a woman aged 18-30 years with Graves' hyperthyroidism. CDR3s include the opening cysteine and the closing phenylalanine or tryptophan. A D gene is named only where the DNA matches it firmly. Some rows have no size entry. The others give once, few or many, or a class for an expanded clone.

d_gene: NA; j_gene: TRBJ2-2; abundance: many; v_gene: TRBV12-3/TRBV12-4; CDR3aa: CASSSGRDNTGELFF; CDR3nt: TGTGCCAGCAGCTCTGGCAGGGATAACACCGGGGAGCTGTTTTTT
d_gene: NA; j_gene: TRBJ2-5; abundance: once; v_gene: TRBV24-1; CDR3aa: CATSSPTAETQYF; CDR3nt: TGTGCCACCAGCTCACCTACGGCAGAGACCCAGTACTTC
d_gene: NA; j_gene: TRBJ1-2; abundance: few; v_gene: TRBV29-1; CDR3aa: CSVDPLTWEDGGYTF; CDR3nt: TGCAGCGTTGATCCCCTGACCTGGGAGGATGGTGGCTACACCTTC
d_gene: NA; j_gene: TRBJ1-5; abundance: many; v_gene: TRBV6-5; CDR3aa: CASSYSLGSNQPQHF; CDR3nt: TGTGCCAGCAGTTACTCGTTGGGTAGCAATCAGCCCCAGCATTTT
d_gene: NA; j_gene: TRBJ1-1; abundance: NA; v_gene: TRBV29-1; CDR3aa: CSVVEGPNTEAFF; CDR3nt: TGCAGCGTAGTCGAGGGGCCGAACACTGAAGCTTTCTTT
d_gene: NA; j_gene: TRBJ1-3; abundance: many; v_gene: TRBV20-1; CDR3aa: CSARAPGGAGTIYF; CDR3nt: TGCAGTGCTAGGGCCCCGGGGGGGGCAGGCACCATATATTTT
d_gene: NA; j_gene: TRBJ1-1; abundance: many; v_gene: TRBV15; CDR3aa: CATSRSEGGREAFF; CDR3nt: TGTGCCACCAGCAGATCAGAGGGGGGGAGGGAAGCTTTCTTT
d_gene: NA; j_gene: TRBJ1-3; abundance: many; v_gene: TRBV9; CDR3aa: CASSVGAGDTIYF; CDR3nt: TGTGCCAGCAGCGTAGGTGCGGGAGACACCATATATTTT
d_gene: NA; j_gene: TRBJ2-5; abundance: NA; v_gene: TRBV2; CDR3aa: CASSSTGRNSETQYF; CDR3nt: TGTGCCAGCAGTTCTACCGGCCGTAATTCGGAGACCCAGTACTTC
d_gene: TRBD1; j_gene: TRBJ2-7; abundance: many; v_gene: TRBV12-3/TRBV12-4; CDR3aa: CASSSNTGGREQYF; CDR3nt: TGTGCCAGCAGTTCGAATACAGGGGGGCGAGAGCAGTACTTC
d_gene: NA; j_gene: TRBJ1-6; abundance: NA; v_gene: TRBV29-1; CDR3aa: CRSGASYNSPLHF; CDR3nt: TGCAGGTCAGGGGCCAGCTATAATTCACCCCTCCACTTT
d_gene: NA; j_gene: TRBJ1-6; abundance: few; v_gene: TRBV13; CDR3aa: CASSRMGNSPLHF; CDR3nt: TGTGCCAGCAGCCGGATGGGTAATTCACCCCTCCACTTT
d_gene: NA; j_gene: TRBJ2-5; abundance: NA; v_gene: TRBV15; CDR3aa: CATSRDLDIGLVTQYF; CDR3nt: TGTGCCACCAGCAGAGATTTAGACATTGGGTTGGTGACCCAGTACTTC
d_gene: NA; j_gene: TRBJ2-6; abundance: NA; v_gene: TRBV10-3; CDR3aa: CAISGIPGIGANVLTF; CDR3nt: TGTGCCATCAGTGGGATCCCGGGGATCGGGGCCAACGTCCTGACTTTC
d_gene: TRBD1; j_gene: TRBJ1-1; abundance: many; v_gene: TRBV7-6; CDR3aa: CASSISGAGTVNTEAFF; CDR3nt: TGTGCCAGCAGCATTTCAGGAGCCGGGACAGTGAACACTGAAGCTTTCTTT
d_gene: NA; j_gene: TRBJ1-6; abundance: NA; v_gene: TRBV9; CDR3aa: CASSLLSPRYSPLHF; CDR3nt: TGTGCCAGCAGCTTACTATCCCCAAGGTATTCACCCCTCCACTTT
d_gene: NA; j_gene: TRBJ2-7; abundance: many; v_gene: TRBV2; CDR3aa: CASSVGRSTYEQYF; CDR3nt: TGTGCCAGCAGTGTTGGACGGAGTACCTACGAGCAGTACTTC
d_gene: TRBD1; j_gene: TRBJ1-2; abundance: NA; v_gene: TRBV2; CDR3aa: CASSSQGTAQYGYTF; CDR3nt: TGTGCCAGCAGTTCGCAGGGGACAGCGCAATATGGCTACACCTTC
d_gene: NA; j_gene: TRBJ1-1; abundance: NA; v_gene: TRBV5-1; CDR3aa: CASSLWDINTEAFF; CDR3nt: TGCGCCAGCAGCTTATGGGACATCAACACTGAAGCTTTCTTT
d_gene: TRBD2; j_gene: TRBJ2-7; abundance: NA; v_gene: TRBV7-9; CDR3aa: CASTSGGMDSYEQYF; CDR3nt: TGTGCCAGCACCTCGGGGGGAATGGACTCCTACGAGCAGTACTTC
d_gene: NA; j_gene: TRBJ1-5; abundance: many; v_gene: TRBV20-1; CDR3aa: CSGSAGVFNQPQHF; CDR3nt: TGCAGTGGGTCGGCAGGGGTTTTCAATCAGCCCCAGCATTTT
d_gene: NA; j_gene: TRBJ2-5; abundance: NA; v_gene: TRBV27; CDR3aa: CASSFFRRDKRETQYF; CDR3nt: TGTGCCAGCAGTTTTTTTCGGCGCGACAAGAGGGAGACCCAGTACTTC
d_gene: NA; j_gene: TRBJ2-1; abundance: NA; v_gene: TRBV24-1; CDR3aa: CATSGQGDEQFF; CDR3nt: TGTGCCACCTCAGGGCAAGGGGATGAGCAGTTCTTC
d_gene: NA; j_gene: TRBJ1-2; abundance: few; v_gene: TRBV7-2; CDR3aa: CASSEQGHMGGYTF; CDR3nt: TGTGCCAGCAGCGAACAGGGACATATGGGGGGCTACACCTTC
d_gene: TRBD2; j_gene: TRBJ2-6; abundance: NA; v_gene: TRBV30; CDR3aa: CAWSGLAGRGTNVLTF; CDR3nt: TGTGCCTGGAGTGGCCTAGCTGGGCGGGGGACCAACGTCCTGACTTTC
d_gene: TRBD2; j_gene: TRBJ2-5; abundance: few; v_gene: TRBV2; CDR3aa: CASSSTSGRWDF; CDR3nt: TGTGCCAGCAGTTCCACTAGCGGGAGATGGGACTTC
d_gene: NA; j_gene: TRBJ1-1; abundance: many; v_gene: TRBV20-1; CDR3aa: CSARDSVWQGNTEAFF; CDR3nt: TGCAGTGCTAGAGATAGTGTCTGGCAGGGGAACACTGAAGCTTTCTTT
d_gene: NA; j_gene: TRBJ2-2; abundance: NA; v_gene: TRBV7-8; CDR3aa: CASSPGTGLGSCFF; CDR3nt: NA
d_gene: NA; j_gene: TRBJ2-1; abundance: NA; v_gene: TRBV2; CDR3aa: CASSEGAADMQFF; CDR3nt: TGTGCCAGCAGTGAAGGGGCTGCCGATATGCAGTTCTTC
d_gene: NA; j_gene: TRBJ2-7; abundance: many; v_gene: TRBV3-1; CDR3aa: CASSQDREQYF; CDR3nt: TGTGCCAGCAGCCAAGATCGCGAGCAGTACTTC
d_gene: NA; j_gene: TRBJ1-1; abundance: many; v_gene: TRBV12-3/TRBV12-4; CDR3aa: CASSLGQGRNTEAFF; CDR3nt: TGTGCCAGCAGTTTAGGCCAGGGGAGAAACACTGAAGCTTTCTTT
d_gene: TRBD2; j_gene: TRBJ2-7; abundance: NA; v_gene: TRBV20-1; CDR3aa: CSVRERECAEQYF; CDR3nt: TGCAGTGTGAGGGAGCGGGAGTGCGCCGAGCAGTACTTC
d_gene: NA; j_gene: TRBJ1-6; abundance: NA; v_gene: TRBV19; CDR3aa: CASKGQGPLHF; CDR3nt: TGTGCCAGTAAGGGACAAGGACCCCTCCACTTT
d_gene: NA; j_gene: TRBJ1-2; abundance: NA; v_gene: TRBV29-1; CDR3aa: CSVEGRRGRDYGYTF; CDR3nt: TGCAGCGTTGAGGGGAGACGTGGCAGGGACTATGGCTACACCTTC
d_gene: TRBD1; j_gene: TRBJ2-5; abundance: NA; v_gene: TRBV7-2; CDR3aa: CASSPGTGRGPETQYF; CDR3nt: TGTGCCAGCAGCCCGGGGACAGGGAGGGGTCCCGAGACCCAGTACTTC
d_gene: TRBD1; j_gene: TRBJ1-2; abundance: NA; v_gene: TRBV5-1; CDR3aa: CASRFGTGDTF; CDR3nt: TGCGCCAGCAGGTTCGGGACAGGAGACACCTTC
d_gene: NA; j_gene: TRBJ1-1; abundance: few; v_gene: TRBV5-1; CDR3aa: CASSGTGIGNTEAFF; CDR3nt: TGCGCCAGCAGCGGCACAGGGATTGGGAACACTGAAGCTTTCTTT
d_gene: NA; j_gene: TRBJ1-5; abundance: NA; v_gene: TRBV7-3; CDR3aa: CASSFAGQNNQPQHF; CDR3nt: TGTGCCAGCAGCTTCGCAGGGCAGAACAATCAGCCCCAGCATTTT
d_gene: NA; j_gene: TRBJ1-1; abundance: many; v_gene: TRBV5-6; CDR3aa: CASSWETEAFF; CDR3nt: TGTGCCAGCAGCTGGGAAACTGAAGCTTTCTTT
d_gene: NA; j_gene: TRBJ2-4; abundance: NA; v_gene: TRBV7-8; CDR3aa: CASSFRFGSEGNIQYF; CDR3nt: TGTGCCAGCAGCTTTCGGTTCGGTAGCGAGGGAAACATTCAGTACTTC
d_gene: TRBD2; j_gene: TRBJ2-7; abundance: many; v_gene: TRBV7-2; CDR3aa: CASSASMLSGSRDEQYF; CDR3nt: TGTGCCAGCAGCGCCTCAATGTTGAGCGGGAGTAGAGACGAGCAGTACTTC
d_gene: NA; j_gene: TRBJ1-2; abundance: NA; v_gene: TRBV15; CDR3aa: CATRRRNREDGYTF; CDR3nt: TGTGCCACCAGGAGAAGAAATAGGGAAGATGGCTACACCTTC
d_gene: NA; j_gene: TRBJ1-4; abundance: many; v_gene: TRBV25-1; CDR3aa: CASSEFGVRATDEKLFF; CDR3nt: TGTGCCAGCAGTGAATTTGGTGTGAGGGCTACTGATGAAAAACTGTTTTTT
d_gene: NA; j_gene: TRBJ1-1; abundance: many; v_gene: TRBV6-4; CDR3aa: CASSEGPTTEAFF; CDR3nt: TGTGCCAGCAGTGAGGGTCCGACGACTGAAGCTTTCTTT
d_gene: NA; j_gene: TRBJ1-1; abundance: NA; v_gene: TRBV20-1; CDR3aa: CSAISDKTRGAFF; CDR3nt: TGCAGTGCTATTAGCGACAAAACCAGGGGAGCTTTCTTT